Listed here are 17 T cell receptor beta chains from one sample, sequenced in a study of CD8 T cells in Susac syndrome. Random hexamers were used to reverse transcribe 0.5 to 1 ug of RNA. MiXCR, applied by TCRdb to the immunoSEQ multiplex PCR reads, yields one record per CDR3 protein. The sample records roughly 400,000 distinct CDR3 sequences, 75% to 90% being singletons. Sequenced material: CD8+ T cells from PBMCs. All receptors derive from a human donor with multiple sclerosis.

The sample holds a few counts of this clonotype. The chain carries TRBV7-8 and TRBJ2-7, with TRBD1 as a possible D gene (6 bases). There are 15 residues in the CDR3. Germline values: CDR1 SGHVS, CDR2 FQNEAQ. Trimming cost V 1 base and J 3 bases, with 13 bases left between them. The CDR3 coding sequence is TGTGCCAGCAGCTTAGGCAGGGGCAGACTCTACGAGCAGTACTTC. It is translated as CASSLGRGRLYEQYF.

The V gene is TRBV6-1, the J gene TRBJ1-5; 8 bases are shared with TRBD1. The CDR3 totals 16 residues. V was pared by 5 bases and J by 7 bases, with 13 bases of the junction left unmatched. Germline values: CDR1 MNHNS, CDR2 SASEGT. The CDR3 nucleotides read TGTGCCAGCAGTAGGGCGGACAGGGTGTTGGAACAGCCCCAGCATTTT. The encoded protein is CASSRADRVLEQPQHF.

The genes are TRBV12-3 or TRBV12-4 and TRBJ2-7; 11 nucleotides match TRBD2. V was pared by 1 base and J by 3 bases, with 8 bases of the junction left unmatched. The CDR3 spans 17 residues. The CDR3 region is CASSLGLAGGPVYEQYF. CDR3 nucleotide sequence: TGTGCCAGCAGTTTAGGCCTAGCGGGAGGTCCCGTCTACGAGCAGTACTTC.

The chain combines TRBV29-1 with TRBJ2-2, with a weak D call TRBD2 (6 bases). Per germline, CDR1 SQVTM and CDR2 ANQGSEA. Trimming took 5 bases from V and 0 from J, leaving 10 bases between them. The CDR3 is made up of 14 amino acids. CDR3 in amino acids: CSVPGLSNTGELFF. CDR3 DNA: TGCAGCGTTCCGGGACTTTCGAACACCGGGGAGCTGTTTTTT.

The chain is built from TRBV27 and TRBJ1-3; no reliable D call. Deletions cut 2 bases from V and 4 bases from J, with 9 bases between. Germline V gene lookup returns CDR1 MNHEY and CDR2 SMNVEV (reference sequence). The CDR3 is 14 residues long. The CDR3 is CASSLSYRGNTIYF. As DNA, the CDR3 is TGTGCCAGCAGTTTAAGCTATCGAGGAAACACCATATATTTT.

This rearrangement joins TRBV5-8 to TRBJ1-1; 10 bases agree with TRBD1. This CDR3 spans 16 amino acids. CDR1 and CDR2 from the germline V gene are SGHTS and YDEGEE. J was trimmed by 4 bases and V by 5 bases; bases with no gene match: 11. In nucleotides, the CDR3 is TGTGCCAGCAGACATGGACAGGGGGAAGGTTCCACTGAAGCTTTCTTT. Protein product: CASRHGQGEGSTEAFF. Full variable domain (outside the CDR3, taken from reference TRBV5-8 and TRBJ1-1): EAGVTQSPTHLIKTRGQQATLRCSPISGHTSVYWYQQALGLGLQFLLWYDEGEERNRGNFPPRFSGRQFPNYSSELNVNALELEDSALYLCASRHGQGEGSTEAFFGQGTRLTVV.

This rearrangement joins TRBV6-5 to TRBJ1-5; TRBD1 matches at 8 bases. The length of the CDR3 is 16 residues. Trimming at V came to 6 bases and at J to 5 bases, leaving 12 bases not matched to a gene. In germline, CDR1 is MNHEY, CDR2 SVGAGI. DNA of the CDR3: TGTGCCAGCAGGTTAATCGCAGGGGGCGTGGATCAGCCCCAGCATTTT. Encoded protein: CASRLIAGGVDQPQHF.

J is TRBJ2-7 and V is TRBV4-1; D ambiguous. The germline gives CDR1 MGHRA, CDR2 YSYEKL. V was clipped by 5 bases and J by 3 bases, with 20 bases between them. The CDR3 has 16 residues. In nucleotides, the CDR3 is TGCGCCAGCAGCTCCCGAACACCTTCGGATTTCTACGAGCAGTACTTC. As protein: CASSSRTPSDFYEQYF.

The chain links TRBV10-3 to TRBJ2-5, with TRBD1 as a possible D gene (7 bases). The CDR3 runs 17 residues. CDR1 and CDR2 from the germline V gene are ENHRY and SYGVKD. Trimming stripped 2 bases from V and 1 base from J, with 17 bases between. In nucleotides, the CDR3 is TGTGCCATCAGTGAGGAGGGGACAGTCGGGGGCCAAGAGACCCAGTACTTC. It is translated as CAISEEGTVGGQETQYF.

This clonotype was seen a single time. V and J are TRBV5-1 and TRBJ1-2; D unclear. The V end lost 1 base, the J end lost 4 bases, and 11 bases lay between the germline ends. CDR3 length equals 14 residues. Per the germline V gene, CDR1 is SGHRS and CDR2 is YFSETQ. The CDR3 bases are TGCGCCAGCAGCTTGAGCACCCTCTTCTATGGCTACACCTTC. Its protein product is CASSLSTLFYGYTF.

This CDR3 is CASSSVGNTGELFF. CDR3 in DNA: TGTGCCAGCAGTTCGGTCGGTAACACCGGGGAGCTGTTTTTT. This rearrangement joins TRBV28 to TRBJ2-2, with D uncertain. The germline V gene has CDR1 MDHEN and CDR2 SYDVKM. The CDR3 consists of 14 residues. Trimming removed 4 bases at V and 2 bases at J, with 8 bases between.

This chain uses TRBV19 with TRBJ2-1, with TRBD2 identical over 11 bases. CDR1 is LNHDA, CDR2 SQIVND, per germline (reference sequence). This CDR3 has 18 residues. Trimming removed 3 bases from V and 4 bases from J; junction bases left unmatched: 11. The CDR3 DNA reads TGTGCCAGTAGTATTATGGTTTCGATAGCGGGGGGGTACAATGAGCAGTTCTTC. Encoded protein: CASSIMVSIAGGYNEQFF.

The rearrangement links TRBV28 to TRBJ1-1; 7 bases fit TRBD1. Trimming removed 6 bases from V and 6 bases from J; junction bases left unmatched: 4. CDR1 and CDR2 from the germline V gene are MDHEN and SYDVKM. The CDR3 covers 12 residues. The DNA of the CDR3 is TGTGCCAGCAGGAAACAGGGGCCTGAAGCTTTCTTT. It codes for CASRKQGPEAFF.

CDR3 DNA sequence: TGTGCCAGCAGCCCCCACGACTCCGGATCTCCCTACGAGCAGTACTTC. It translates to CASSPHDSGSPYEQYF. The chain has TRBV9 and TRBJ2-7, with no clear D. V shed 4 bases and J shed 2 bases, with 19 bases lying between them. The CDR3 has 16 amino acids. In germline, CDR1 is SGDLS, CDR2 YYNGEE.

The chain joins TRBV15 to TRBJ1-2; D not resolved. The germline CDR1 and CDR2 sequences are LNHNV and YYDKDF (reference sequence). V lost 0 bases, J lost 1 base, and 6 bases lay in between. The CDR3 runs to 14 residues. The CDR3 coding sequence is TGTGCCACCAGCAGAGACTTGATTAACTATGGCTACACCTTC. Translated: CATSRDLINYGYTF.

The chain has TRBV27 and TRBJ2-3; no firm D call. The CDR3 extends over 12 amino acids. Germline CDR1 is MNHEY and CDR2 is SMNVEV (reference sequence). The germline V and J ends were trimmed by 5 bases and 0 bases, with 3 bases remaining between them. The DNA of the CDR3 is TGTGCCAGCAGTCATAGCACAGATACGCAGTATTTT. Translation gives CASSHSTDTQYF.

The chain uses TRBV9 and TRBJ1-1; 7 bases map to TRBD1. V was clipped by 3 bases and J by 3 bases; unmatched bases: 8. Germline loops: CDR1 SGDLS, CDR2 YYNGEE. The CDR3 has 15 residues. The CDR3 spells CASSATSQGDTEAFF. In nucleotides, the CDR3 is TGTGCCAGCAGCGCGACGTCGCAGGGGGACACTGAAGCTTTCTTT.